This TCR beta chain emerged from a study of regulatory T cells in long-lasting Graves disease. As for the study in general: The study enrolled newly diagnosed Graves' patients on antithyroid drugs under 3 months.

Time point described: newly diagnosed GD, antithyroid drugs for less than 3 months. PBMCs provided the RNA from which the TCR library was made. This clonotype was detected ten times or more. Germline lookup yields CDR1 MNHEY and CDR2 SMNVEV (reference sequence). The CDR3 contains 15 residues. V was cut by 2 bases and J by 4 bases, with 13 bases left in between. The TCR beta library used iRepertoire HTBI primers with Arm-PCR amplification of CDR3. Authors' processing steps: Across all samples, about 60 TRBV segments and around 13 TRBJ segments were identified. From the multiplex PCR reads, TCRdb called clonotypes with MiXCR, one entry per CDR3 protein. The V and J calls here are based on TCRdb, not the publication. The data contain some 220,000 distinct CDR3 sequences, 15% to 20% of them singletons. These same records also appear under a second study, on T cells in Graves' hyperthyroidism and ophthalmopathy. That paper adds: First-round RT-PCR with HTBI primers amplified the TCR CDR3 region.

The gene calls are TRBV27 and TRBJ2-3; tentative D call: TRBD2 (6 bases). Source: peripheral blood mononuclear cells (PBMCs), taken at new diagnosis, from a patient treated with antithyroid drugs. This TCR was recovered from a woman in her twenties or thirties with Graves disease. CDR3 bases: TGTGCCAGCAGTTTAGGGACTTGGGAGGCAGATACGCAGTATTTT. This gives the protein CASSLGTWEADTQYF.